This T cell receptor (beta chain) is drawn from a study of T cell responses to AZD1222 COVID-19 vaccine. Study-wide findings and caveats: The breadth and depth of Spike-specific TCRs increased once two AZD1222 doses had been given. Spike was spanned by vaccine-associated CD4 TCRs, with dominance at 160-218 and 743-854. Clonal diversity was possibly underestimated, and white British individuals and females predominated among donors. Sampling captured repertoires only after the peak T cell response.

This clone has a single count. Its target is not known. Profiling relied on immunoSEQ multiplex PCR, and the TCRdb table lists in-frame clones only, not all of them. The sample lists 120,000 or so clones; around 93% were seen once. The length of the CDR3 is 17 residues. V was shortened by 5 bases and J by 2 bases, with 19 bases between the two germline ends. This TCR was recovered from an adult who received the AZD1222 COVID-19 vaccine. J is TRBJ1-5 and V is TRBV23-1; possibly TRBD1 for D (5 bases). TRBV23-1 is designated an ORF whose function remains uncertain. The specimen was peripheral blood, collected 28 days after the second AZD1222 dose. The CDR3 coding sequence is TGCGCCAGCAGTAAAGGGGATCGGGAGGTGGGCAATCAGCCCCAGCATTTT. Residues: CASSKGDREVGNQPQHF.